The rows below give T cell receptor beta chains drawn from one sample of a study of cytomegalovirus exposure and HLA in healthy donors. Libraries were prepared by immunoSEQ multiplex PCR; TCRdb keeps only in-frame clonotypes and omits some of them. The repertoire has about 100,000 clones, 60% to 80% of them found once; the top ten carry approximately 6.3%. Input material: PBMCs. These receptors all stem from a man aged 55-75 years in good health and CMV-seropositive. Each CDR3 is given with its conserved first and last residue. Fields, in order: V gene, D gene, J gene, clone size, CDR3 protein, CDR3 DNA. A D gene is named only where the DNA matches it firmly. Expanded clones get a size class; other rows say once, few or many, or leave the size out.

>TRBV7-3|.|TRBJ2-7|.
CASSPGGTYEQYF
TGTGCCAGCAGCCCAGGAGGAACCTACGAGCAGTACTTC
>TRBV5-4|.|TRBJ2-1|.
CASSLDRERTNEQFF
TGTGCCAGCAGCTTGGACAGGGAGAGGACAAATGAGCAGTTCTTC
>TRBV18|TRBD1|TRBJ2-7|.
CAGSPPDRVTYEQYF
TGTGCCGGCTCACCACCGGACAGGGTCACCTACGAGCAGTACTTC
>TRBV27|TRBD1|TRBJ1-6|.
CASTLRTGSSSYNSPLHF
TGTGCCAGCACCCTGAGGACAGGGTCTAGCTCCTATAATTCACCCCTCCACTTT
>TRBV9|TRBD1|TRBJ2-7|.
CASSVDGGQGAAYEQYF
TGTGCCAGCAGCGTAGACGGGGGACAGGGGGCGGCCTACGAGCAGTACTTC
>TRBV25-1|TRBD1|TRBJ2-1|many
CASRATGGGEQFF
TGTGCCAGCAGGGCCACAGGGGGCGGTGAGCAGTTCTTC
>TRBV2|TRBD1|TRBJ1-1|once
CASSKGQGNTEAFF
TGTGCCAGCAGCAAGGGACAGGGAAACACTGAAGCTTTCTTT
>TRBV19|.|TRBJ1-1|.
CASSDRDRMNTEAFF
TGTGCCAGTAGTGATAGAGACAGAATGAACACTGAAGCTTTCTTT
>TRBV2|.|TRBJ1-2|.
CASRPEVGYTF
TGTGCCAGCAGACCGGAGGTCGGCTACACCTTC
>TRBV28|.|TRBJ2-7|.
CASSSQGPYEQYF
TGTGCCAGCAGTTCGCAGGGGCCCTACGAGCAGTACTTC
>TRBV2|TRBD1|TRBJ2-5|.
CASSRDRGRETQYF
TGTGCCAGCAGTAGGGACAGGGGGCGCGAGACCCAGTACTTC
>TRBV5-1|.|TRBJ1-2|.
CASSNQLGQSYGYTF
TGCGCCAGCAGCAACCAACTAGGACAGTCGTATGGCTACACCTTC
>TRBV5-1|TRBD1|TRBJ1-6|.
CASSLGLRDRTRSPLHF
TGCGCCAGCAGCTTGGGCCTGAGGGACAGGACCCGATCACCCCTCCACTTT
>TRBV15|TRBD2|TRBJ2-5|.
CATSRDRAGDPQETQYF
TGTGCCACCAGCAGAGATCGGGCGGGGGACCCCCAAGAGACCCAGTACTTC
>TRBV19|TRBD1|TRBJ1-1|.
CASSGQGNTEAFF
TGTGCCAGTAGTGGACAGGGGAACACTGAAGCTTTCTTT
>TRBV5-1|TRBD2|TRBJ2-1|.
CASSLELAGYNEQFF
TGCGCCAGCAGCTTGGAGCTAGCGGGGTACAATGAGCAGTTCTTC
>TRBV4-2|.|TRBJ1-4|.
CASSPLALDEKLFF
TGTGCCAGCAGCCCCCTGGCTTTGGATGAAAAACTGTTTTTT
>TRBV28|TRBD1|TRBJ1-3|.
CASSLDDTGASGNTIYF
TGTGCCAGCAGTTTAGACGATACAGGGGCCTCTGGAAACACCATATATTTT
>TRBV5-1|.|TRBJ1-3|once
CASSAGGGNSGNTIYF
TGCGCCAGCAGCGCTGGAGGAGGGAACTCTGGAAACACCATATATTTT
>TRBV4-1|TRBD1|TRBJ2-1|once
CASSRGQYNEQFF
TGCGCCAGCAGCCGGGGACAGTACAATGAGCAGTTCTTC
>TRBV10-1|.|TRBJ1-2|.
CASSDSVGRGFGGYTF
TGCGCCAGCAGTGATTCAGTTGGACGGGGGTTCGGTGGCTACACCTTC
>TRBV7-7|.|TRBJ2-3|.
CASSLTGSSKNTQYF
TGTGCCAGCAGCTTAACCGGCTCTAGCAAAAATACGCAGTATTTT
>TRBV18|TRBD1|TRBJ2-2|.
CASSTDRGFTGELFF
TGTGCCAGCTCTACGGACAGGGGATTCACCGGGGAGCTGTTTTTT
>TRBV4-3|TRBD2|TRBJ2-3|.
CASSQATFAGGGDTQYF
TGCGCCAGCAGCCAAGCTACCTTCGCGGGGGGGGGAGATACGCAGTATTTT
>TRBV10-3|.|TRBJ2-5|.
CATAFGDQETQYF
TGTGCCACCGCCTTCGGGGATCAAGAGACCCAGTACTTC
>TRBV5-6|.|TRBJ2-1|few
CASSFSREQFF
TGTGCCAGCAGCTTTAGCCGTGAGCAGTTCTTC
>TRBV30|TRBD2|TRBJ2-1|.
CAWSTGLAGNNEQFF
TGTGCCTGGAGTACCGGACTAGCGGGGAACAATGAGCAGTTCTTC
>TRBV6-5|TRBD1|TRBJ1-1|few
CASRDRVVSTEAFF
TGTGCCAGCAGAGACAGGGTGGTGAGCACTGAAGCTTTCTTT
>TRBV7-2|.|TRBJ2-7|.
CASRISGVYEQYF
TGTGCCAGCAGGATTTCAGGGGTCTACGAGCAGTACTTC
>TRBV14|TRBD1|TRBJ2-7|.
CASSLLLQTGANEQYF
TGTGCCAGCAGCCTATTACTCCAGACAGGGGCCAACGAGCAGTACTTC
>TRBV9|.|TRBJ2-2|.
CASSGGGASNTGELFF
TGTGCCAGCTCTGGAGGGGGGGCCTCGAACACCGGGGAGCTGTTTTTT
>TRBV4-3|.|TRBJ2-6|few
CASTPSTAQSGANVLTF
TGCGCCAGCACCCCCTCGACAGCGCAATCTGGGGCCAACGTCCTGACTTTC
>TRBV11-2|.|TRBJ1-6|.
CASSLVWGRFNSPLHF
TGTGCCAGCAGCTTAGTGTGGGGGCGCTTCAATTCACCCCTCCACTTT
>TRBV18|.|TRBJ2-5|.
CASSPLGHSQETQYF
TGTGCCAGCTCACCACTGGGACATTCCCAAGAGACCCAGTACTTC
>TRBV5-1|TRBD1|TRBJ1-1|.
CASSSMTGANTEAFF
TGCGCCAGCAGCTCAATGACAGGGGCGAACACTGAAGCTTTCTTT
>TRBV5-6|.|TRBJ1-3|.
CASSLGQPYSGNTIYF
TGTGCCAGCAGCTTGGGACAGCCGTACTCTGGAAACACCATATATTTT
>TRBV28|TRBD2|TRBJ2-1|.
CASSTGGSYNEQFF
TGTGCCAGCTCCACGGGGGGCTCCTACAATGAGCAGTTCTTC
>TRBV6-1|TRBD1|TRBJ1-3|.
CASSVGQPSSGNTIYF
TGTGCCAGCAGTGTGGGACAGCCGAGCTCTGGAAACACCATATATTTT
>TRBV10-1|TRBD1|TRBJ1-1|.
CASSGQGFPTGMAEAFF
TGCGCCAGCAGTGGCCAGGGGTTTCCGACAGGGATGGCTGAAGCTTTCTTT
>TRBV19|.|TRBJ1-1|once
CASSIGAGRSNTEAFF
TGTGCCAGTAGTATTGGGGCCGGCAGGAGTAACACTGAAGCTTTCTTT
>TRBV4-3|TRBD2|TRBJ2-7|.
CASSQAGTSGYEQYF
TGCGCCAGCAGCCAAGCCGGGACTAGCGGCTACGAGCAGTACTTC
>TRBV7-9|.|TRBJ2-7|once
CASSLDTFPYEQYF
TGTGCCAGCAGCTTAGACACCTTCCCCTACGAGCAGTACTTC
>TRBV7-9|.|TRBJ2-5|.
CASSYPSGTQYF
TGTGCCAGCAGCTACCCTTCCGGGACCCAGTACTTC
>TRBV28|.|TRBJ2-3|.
CASRESTDTQYF
TGTGCCAGCAGGGAGAGCACAGATACGCAGTATTTT
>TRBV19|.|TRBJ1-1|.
CASSMLVLDTEAFF
TGTGCCAGTAGTATGTTAGTGTTGGACACTGAAGCTTTCTTT
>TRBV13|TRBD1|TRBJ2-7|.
CASSLGTELYEQYF
TGTGCCAGCAGCCTCGGGACAGAATTATACGAGCAGTACTTC
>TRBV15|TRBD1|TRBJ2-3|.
CATSRGTGASADTQYF
TGTGCCACCAGCAGGGGGACAGGGGCGTCGGCAGATACGCAGTATTTT
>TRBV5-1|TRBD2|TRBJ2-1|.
CASSLGLAGGEFF
TGCGCCAGCAGCTTAGGACTAGCGGGGGGGGAGTTCTTC
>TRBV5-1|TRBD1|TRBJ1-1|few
CASSIQGPTNTEAFF
TGCGCCAGCAGCATACAGGGGCCTACGAACACTGAAGCTTTCTTT
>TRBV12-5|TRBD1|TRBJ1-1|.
CASGPEAGGYTEAFF
TGTGCTAGTGGTCCAGAGGCAGGGGGGTACACTGAAGCTTTCTTT
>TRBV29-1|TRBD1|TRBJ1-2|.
CSVEGGGLGYGYTF
TGCAGCGTTGAAGGAGGGGGCCTAGGCTATGGCTACACCTTC
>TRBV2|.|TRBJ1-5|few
CASKPAMGNQPQHF
TGTGCCAGCAAACCTGCTATGGGCAATCAGCCCCAGCATTTT
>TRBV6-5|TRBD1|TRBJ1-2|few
CASRTGTGRTRGYTF
TGTGCCAGCAGAACCGGGACAGGTCGGACGCGAGGCTACACCTTC
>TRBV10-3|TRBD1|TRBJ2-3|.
CAIRTGTTSTDTQYF
TGTGCCATCCGGACAGGTACCACTAGCACAGATACGCAGTATTTT
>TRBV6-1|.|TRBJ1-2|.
CASSEISGPGGYTF
TGTGCCAGCAGTGAGATTAGCGGCCCGGGTGGCTACACCTTC
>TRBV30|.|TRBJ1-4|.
CAWSPWTEDEKLFF
TGTGCCTGGAGTCCGTGGACAGAAGATGAAAAACTGTTTTTT
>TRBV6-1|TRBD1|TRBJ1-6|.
CASTLGQANSPLHF
TGTGCCAGCACCTTAGGACAGGCGAATTCACCCCTCCACTTT
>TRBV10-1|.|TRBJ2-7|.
CASSERGSVEQYF
TGCGCCAGCAGTGAGCGGGGTTCGGTCGAGCAGTACTTC
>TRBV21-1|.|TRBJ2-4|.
CASRMSGVAKNIQYF
TGTGCCAGCCGCATGTCAGGGGTGGCCAAAAACATTCAGTACTTC